Here is one T cell receptor beta chain with its context. The study ran its PCR with 60 Vbeta and 13 Jbeta primers. The data were produced by immunoSEQ multiplex PCR, yet TCRdb's version contains in-frame clones alone and is incomplete. In the table there are 150,000 or so clones, just under 80% of which are singletons. This CDR3 is built from 13 residues. Trimming pared 2 bases from V and 6 bases from J, leaving 11 bases between. The germline V gene has CDR1 GTSNPN and CDR2 SVGIG (reference sequence). These data are taken from a study of cytomegalovirus exposure and HLA in healthy donors. The chain recombines TRBV30 with TRBJ1-5, with D possibly matching TRBD1 (6 bases). The sequencing sample was made of PBMCs. The sequence came from a man younger than 30 in good health and CMV-seropositive. CDR3 nucleotide sequence: TGTGCCTGGAGTCCACAGGGATCTCAGCCCCAGCATTTT. Protein product: CAWSPQGSQPQHF.